A single sample gave rise to the 20 T cell receptor beta chains below, sequenced in a study of T-cell reconstitution after alpha-beta-depleted transplantation in children. For TCRbeta, the library was prepared with unique molecular identifiers. TCRdb redid the calling of the PCR reads with MiXCR, one entry per CDR3 protein. The table shows about 230,000 distinct CDR3 sequences, with approximately 10% occurring only once. Sequencing was performed on PBMCs from the stem cell graft donor, taken from the stem cell graft. The receptor source for this set is a human donor who donated a stem cell graft to a child with acute lymphoblastic leukemia.

The V gene is TRBV5-1, the J gene TRBJ2-3; the match to TRBD1 covers 9 bases. This CDR3 has 16 residues. V lost 2 bases to trimming and J lost 2 bases; unmatched junction nucleotides: 6. Germline CDR1 is SGHRS and CDR2 is YFSETQ. CDR3 loop: CASSFGRDRVTDTQYF. CDR3 DNA: TGCGCCAGCAGCTTCGGGCGGGACAGGGTCACAGATACGCAGTATTTT.

V and J are TRBV6-5 and TRBJ1-3, with TRBD1 matching over 8 bases. V dropped 0 bases and J dropped 2; count of bases not matched to a gene: 0. Germline V gives CDR1 MNHEY, CDR2 SVGAGI. The CDR3 extends over 15 amino acids. The CDR3 nucleotides read TGTGCCAGCAGTTACTCGGACAGGGCTGGAAACACCATATATTTT. Translating it yields CASSYSDRAGNTIYF.

In its sample, this clonotype was seen a few times. This chain uses TRBV6-1 with TRBJ1-1; D is undetermined. With 7 bases removed from V and 4 bases from J, the gap between germline ends came to 19 bases. CDR3 length: 15 amino acids. CDR1 MNHNS and CDR2 SASEGT come from the germline V gene. The CDR3 sequence is CASMTWVEGSTEAFF. CDR3 bases: TGTGCCAGCATGACCTGGGTCGAGGGTTCCACTGAAGCTTTCTTT.

This clonotype was detected ten times or more. The chain links TRBV5-8 to TRBJ2-1, with D possibly matching TRBD1 (6 bases). CDR1 SGHTS and CDR2 YDEGEE come from the germline V gene. Trimming shortened V by 4 bases and J by 2 bases, and 16 bases separated the two germline ends. The CDR3 sequence is 16 residues long. CDR3: CASSRTNRAAYNEQFF. The CDR3 DNA reads TGTGCCAGCAGCCGAACCAACAGGGCGGCCTACAATGAGCAGTTCTTC.

The chain employs TRBV7-2 and TRBJ2-2, with D possibly being TRBD2 (6 bases). Germline V gene sequence: CDR1 SGHTA, CDR2 FQGNSA. The V and J ends lost 1 base and 1 base respectively, with 13 bases between them. The CDR3 contains 17 residues. CDR3: CASSLVDGGLNTGELFF. The CDR3 bases are TGTGCCAGCAGCTTAGTAGATGGGGGGTTGAACACCGGGGAGCTGTTTTTT.

The rearrangement joins TRBV6-1 to TRBJ2-3, with 10 bases identical to TRBD2. Germline V gene data show CDR1 as MNHNS and CDR2 as SASEGT. The CDR3 length is 15 residues. The trim removed 10 bases at V and 5 bases at J, leaving 12 bases unmatched. DNA for the CDR3: TGTGCCACCGTAGTAGCGGGGGGCATGGGAGATACGCAGTATTTT. This sequence encodes CATVVAGGMGDTQYF.

This chain uses TRBV5-1 with TRBJ1-1, with a tentative D call TRBD1 (5 bases). Germline CDR1 SGHRS, CDR2 YFSETQ. The CDR3 contains 15 residues. The V end lost 4 bases, the J end lost 3 bases, and 16 bases lay between the germline ends. The CDR3 DNA is TGCGCCAGCAGCCCATCAGGGATCGCGGACACTGAAGCTTTCTTT. Its protein product is CASSPSGIADTEAFF.

This clonotype was seen at least ten times. The V gene is TRBV5-1, the J gene TRBJ2-5; D is possibly TRBD1 (6 bases). V lost 1 base, J lost 4 bases, and 14 bases lay in between. The germline V gene encodes CDR1 SGHRS and CDR2 YFSETQ. The CDR3 consists of 15 residues. CDR3 protein: CASSLSVQGRETQYF. The CDR3 DNA reads as TGCGCCAGCAGCTTGTCTGTTCAGGGGAGAGAGACCCAGTACTTC. Together with reference TRBV5-1 and TRBJ2-5, the CDR3 gives the full variable domain: KAGVTQTPRYLIKTRGQQVTLSCSPISGHRSVSWYQQTPGQGLQFLFEYFSETQRNKGNFPGRFSGRQFSNSRSEMNVSTLELGDSALYLCASSLSVQGRETQYFGPGTRLLVL.

The chain combines TRBV30 with TRBJ2-7; the D gene is possibly TRBD1 (5 bases). V lost 1 base, J lost 4 bases, and 17 bases lay in between. Germline loops: CDR1 GTSNPN, CDR2 SVGIG (reference sequence). The CDR3 extends over 15 amino acids. CDR3 sequence: CAWSERRGLGYEQYF. CDR3 nucleotides: TGTGCCTGGAGTGAACGAAGGGGTCTAGGTTACGAGCAGTACTTC.

The table lists this clonotype with many counts. The chain combines TRBV5-1 with TRBJ2-5, with 8 bases matching TRBD1. Unmatched junction bases numbered 20, after V lost 4 bases and J lost 3 bases. The CDR3 runs 19 residues. Germline loops: CDR1 SGHRS, CDR2 YFSETQ. CDR3 loop: CASSPGRGPTVVLKETQYF. CDR3 DNA sequence: TGCGCCAGCAGCCCAGGCAGGGGGCCAACCGTCGTCTTAAAAGAGACCCAGTACTTC. Based on the CDR3 plus reference TRBV5-1 and TRBJ2-5, the full variable domain is KAGVTQTPRYLIKTRGQQVTLSCSPISGHRSVSWYQQTPGQGLQFLFEYFSETQRNKGNFPGRFSGRQFSNSRSEMNVSTLELGDSALYLCASSPGRGPTVVLKETQYFGPGTRLLVL.

This clonotype was counted a few times. The chain has TRBV18 and TRBJ2-3; D ambiguous. The ends were cut back, 3 bases at V and 0 bases at J, with 13 bases in the middle. The germline CDR1 and CDR2 sequences are KGHSH and LQKENI. The CDR3 totals 16 residues. As DNA, the CDR3 is TGTGCCAGCTCACCGTTGGCTGAAACTAGCACAGATACGCAGTATTTT. The encoded protein is CASSPLAETSTDTQYF.

The gene calls are TRBV3-1 and TRBJ2-3; TRBD2 matches at 9 bases. The CDR3 has 17 amino acids. V gave up 6 bases and J gave up 0 bases; unmatched junction bases: 10. Looked up from germline, CDR1 is LGHDT and CDR2 is YNNKEL (reference sequence). The CDR3 sequence is CASRRARGGASTDTQYF. DNA for the CDR3: TGTGCCAGCAGAAGGGCTCGCGGGGGGGCCAGCACAGATACGCAGTATTTT.

This clonotype showed up many times. The chain joins TRBV20-1 to TRBJ2-3, with TRBD2 matching 13 bases. Trimming removed 6 bases from V and 2 bases from J; junction bases left unmatched: 8. The CDR3 length is 16 residues. Germline V gives CDR1 DFQATT, CDR2 SNEGSKA (reference sequence). The CDR3 DNA reads TGCAGTGCCACCGGACTAGCGGGGGACCCCACAGATACGCAGTATTTT. Its protein is CSATGLAGDPTDTQYF.

The gene calls are TRBV12-5 and TRBJ2-2; tentative D call: TRBD1 (5 bases). This CDR3 has 16 amino acids. Germline V gene data show CDR1 as LGHNT and CDR2 as FRNRAP. The V end was cut by 5 bases, the J end by 0 bases, with 13 bases between. The CDR3 bases are TGTGCTAGTGGTATTAGCTCCAGGGCGAACACCGGGGAGCTGTTTTTT. Translating it yields CASGISSRANTGELFF.

This clonotype occurred a few times. Here the CDR3 reads CASSLTAPTGELFF. DNA for the CDR3: TGCGCCAGCAGCTTGACAGCCCCCACCGGGGAGCTGTTTTTT. The chain is built from TRBV5-1 and TRBJ2-2, with no clear D. CDR1 SGHRS and CDR2 YFSETQ come from the germline V gene. The CDR3 runs to 14 residues. V lost 1 base and J lost 4, with 8 bases in between.

There are a few counts of this clonotype. The chain employs TRBV20-1 and TRBJ2-3; unclear D gene. V was trimmed by 1 base and J by 0 bases, leaving 5 bases between them. Germline V gene data show CDR1 as DFQATT and CDR2 as SNEGSKA (reference sequence). This CDR3 has 13 amino acids. The CDR3 nucleotides read TGCAGTGCTAGAGCGGAAAGCACAGATACGCAGTATTTT. It translates to CSARAESTDTQYF.

This clonotype was counted between two and nine times. V and J are TRBV20-1 and TRBJ2-1; TRBD2 agrees at 7 bases. The trim removed 0 bases at V and 0 bases at J, leaving 5 bases unmatched. This CDR3 region has 16 residues. The germline V gene encodes CDR1 DFQATT and CDR2 SNEGSKA (reference sequence). The CDR3 reads CSARDGGGGSYNEQFF. DNA for the CDR3: TGCAGTGCTAGAGATGGTGGGGGGGGCTCCTACAATGAGCAGTTCTTC.

This chain uses TRBV5-1 with TRBJ2-2, with 10 positions matching TRBD2. The ends lost 4 bases at V and 3 bases at J; junction bases unmatched: 3. CDR1 and CDR2 from the germline V gene are SGHRS and YFSETQ. The CDR3 is 15 residues long. CDR3 in amino acids: CASSRLAGDTGELFF. Written as DNA, the CDR3 is TGCGCCAGCAGCCGGCTAGCGGGGGACACCGGGGAGCTGTTTTTT.

This clonotype was seen only a few times. The V call is TRBV29-1, the J call TRBJ1-2, with TRBD1 as a possible D gene (6 bases). V was cut by 6 bases and J by 4 bases, with 18 bases left in between. Germline V gene lookup returns CDR1 SQVTM and CDR2 ANQGSEA. The CDR3 length is 14 residues. The CDR3 region is CSVDRSSESYGYTF. The CDR3 nucleotides read TGCAGCGTAGACAGGTCCTCCGAGTCCTATGGCTACACCTTC.

Points on this clonotype: This may arise from a read error, as a much more abundant clone is one base away. The chain links TRBV6-2 or TRBV6-3 to TRBJ2-7, with a possible D match to TRBD1 (6 bases). The CDR3 consists of 15 residues. Germline CDR1 is MNHEY and CDR2 is SVGEGT. V was cut by 6 bases and J by 3 bases, with 18 bases left in between. The CDR3 sequence: CASSVLASGVYEQYF. CDR3 bases: TGTGCCAGCAGCGTTTTAGCTTCAGGGGTCTACGAGCAGTACTTC.